These 14 T cell receptor beta chains were all obtained from the same sample, sequenced in a study of blood T cell repertoires in COVID-19. The repertoire was sequenced with immunoSEQ multiplex PCR; TCRdb's copy has only in-frame clones and lacks some. The data hold under 300,000 clones, with 75% to 85% observed a single time. Specimen: peripheral blood. The receptors originated from a human donor in a cohort sampled during active COVID-19.

The chain carries TRBV5-6 and TRBJ2-3; 7 nucleotides agree with TRBD1. V lost 1 base and J lost 4; bases outside the gene matches: 9. The V gene's germline CDR1 is SGHDT and CDR2 YYEEEE. The CDR3 totals 16 residues. This chain's CDR3 is CASSLRGQDFADTQYF. The CDR3 region has the DNA TGTGCCAGCAGCTTGAGGGGGCAGGACTTCGCAGATACGCAGTATTTT.

This chain links TRBV7-8 with TRBJ1-5; TRBD1 aligns across 10 bases. The CDR3 is 16 residues long. V lost 4 bases to trimming and J lost 7 bases; unmatched junction nucleotides: 10. The germline gives CDR1 SGHVS, CDR2 FQNEAQ. CDR3 coding DNA: TGTGCCAGCAGCTCCCAAGTAGACAGGGGGCGACAGCCCCAGCATTTT. This translates into CASSSQVDRGRQPQHF.

This chain uses TRBV3-1 (or the pseudogene TRBV3-2) with TRBJ2-5, with D possibly being TRBD1 (5 bases). V was cut by 7 bases and J by 5 bases, with 20 bases left in between. Germline V gene lookup returns CDR1 LGHDT and CDR2 YNNKEL (reference sequence). CDR3 length: 15 residues. The CDR3 loop is CASTSHRKAGETQYF. Written as DNA, the CDR3 is TGTGCCAGCACATCACACAGGAAGGCTGGCGAGACCCAGTACTTC.

This sequence joins TRBV14 and TRBJ1-6; 7 bases map to TRBD1. The V and J ends lost 1 base and 11 bases, in that order; junction bases with no gene match: 5. Looked up from germline, CDR1 is SGHDN and CDR2 is FVKESK. There are 14 residues in the CDR3. CDR3 DNA sequence: TGTGCCAGCAGCCAAGTGGGGCAGGGGGCACCCCTCCACTTT. Residues: CASSQVGQGAPLHF.

This clone has only one observation. The V gene is TRBV6-6, the J gene TRBJ2-1, with D possibly matching TRBD2 (5 bases). Germline assignment: CDR1 MNHNY and CDR2 SVGAGI (reference sequence). Trimming shortened V by 2 bases and J by 13 bases, and 12 bases separated the two germline ends. The CDR3 is 12 residues long. CDR3 region: CASSYRRVDQFF. The CDR3 nucleotides read TGTGCCAGCAGTTACCGGCGGGTGGATCAGTTCTTC.

This clone was recorded many times. This CDR3 is CASSPSRDRGYEQYF. The CDR3 DNA reads as TGTGCCAGCTCACCCTCCAGGGACAGGGGGTACGAGCAGTACTTC. This chain connects TRBV18 to TRBJ2-7, with 11 bases lining up with TRBD1. The CDR3 covers 15 residues. Losses at the gene ends were 3 bases for V and 4 bases for J; bases not matched to a gene: 5. The germline V gene has CDR1 KGHSH and CDR2 LQKENI. Full variable domain (outside the CDR3, taken from reference TRBV18 and TRBJ2-7): NAGVMQNPRHLVRRRGQEARLRCSPMKGHSHVYWYRQLPEEGLKFMVYLQKENIIDESGMPKERFSAEFPKEGPSILRIQQVVRGDSAAYFCASSPSRDRGYEQYFGPGTRLTVT.

Of note for this clone: The junction departs from germline at one end; a sequencing error may be responsible. The chain recombines TRBV7-7 with TRBJ2-5, with TRBD2 matching over 7 bases. Germline V gene data show CDR1 as SSHAT and CDR2 as FNYEAQ (reference sequence). This CDR3 contains 15 residues. The CDR3 reads CASSFGGNSQETQYF. Here the CDR3 DNA reads TGTGCTAGCAGCTTCGGGGGGAACAGTCAAGAGACCCAGTACTTC.

This chain links TRBV5-1 with TRBJ2-5, with D tentatively TRBD2 (6 bases). The germline gives CDR1 SGHRS, CDR2 YFSETQ. The V end lost 1 base, the J end lost 4 bases, and 11 bases lay between the germline ends. The CDR3 consists of 14 residues. CDR3 in DNA: TGCGCCAGCAGCTTGATGTGGGACTCAGAGACCCAGTACTTC. It yields the protein CASSLMWDSETQYF.

This clone was recorded many times. This sample also contains other DNA sequences that code for the same CDR3. The CDR3 DNA reads as TGCGCCAGCAGCTTGGGGGGACAGGGGACCACCGGGGAGCTGTTTTTT. Translated, it gives CASSLGGQGTTGELFF. The gene calls are TRBV5-1 and TRBJ2-2; 10 bases are shared with TRBD1. The CDR3 loop spans 16 amino acids. In germline, CDR1 is SGHRS, CDR2 YFSETQ. The V gene end was trimmed by 0 bases and the J gene end by 4 bases; junction bases not matched to a gene: 3.

The V and J genes are TRBV11-2 and TRBJ2-3; a weak D match, TRBD1 (6 bases). Germline CDR1 SGHAT, CDR2 FQNNGV. The ends were cut back, 3 bases at V and 2 bases at J, with 9 bases in the middle. The CDR3 is made up of 14 amino acids. CDR3 protein: CASSLDRNTDTQYF. The CDR3 DNA sequence: TGTGCCAGCAGCTTGGACAGAAACACAGATACGCAGTATTTT.

CDR3 region: CASSYSSGLGYEQYF. CDR3 bases: TGTGCCAGCAGTTACTCGTCGGGGTTGGGCTACGAGCAGTACTTC. The chain combines TRBV6-6 with TRBJ2-7, with a weak D call TRBD2 (5 bases). Per germline, CDR1 MNHNY and CDR2 SVGAGI (reference sequence). V was cut by 0 bases and J by 3 bases, with 12 bases left in between. The CDR3 spans 15 residues.

V gene TRBV24-1 combines with J gene TRBJ2-1, with 10 positions matching TRBD1. The CDR3 extends over 15 amino acids. Germline CDR1 is KGHDR and CDR2 is SFDVKD. Trimming cost V 3 bases and J 7 bases; bases outside gene matches: 5. As DNA, the CDR3 is TGTGCCACCAGTGATCGGACAGGGGGTCGGAATGAGCAGTTCTTC. It yields the protein CATSDRTGGRNEQFF.

The chain is built from TRBV5-4 and TRBJ2-3; tentative D call: TRBD2 (6 bases). Per germline, CDR1 SGHNT and CDR2 YYREEE (reference sequence). Trimming took off 0 bases at V and 2 bases at J, with 22 bases between the two ends. This CDR3 is built from 19 residues. CDR3 region: CASSLAASAYITHTDTQYF. CDR3 bases: TGTGCCAGCAGCTTGGCGGCTAGCGCTTATATTACTCACACAGATACGCAGTATTTT.

The chain links TRBV3-1 (or the pseudogene TRBV3-2) to TRBJ1-4, with 7 nucleotides matching TRBD1. V lost 8 bases, J lost 4 bases, and 4 bases stayed unmatched. Germline CDR1 is LGHDT and CDR2 is YNNKEL (reference sequence). This CDR3 comprises 13 residues. CDR3: CASSGGLNEKLFF. CDR3 bases: TGTGCCAGCTCAGGGGGGCTTAATGAAAAACTGTTTTTT.